The 9 T cell receptor beta chains below were found in one sample sequenced in a study of breast tumors, draining lymph nodes, adjacent tissues. The lymph nodes were axillary draining lymph nodes from breast cancer patients. MiXCR, applied by TCRdb to the multiplex PCR reads, yields one record per CDR3 protein. The data contain more than 250,000 distinct CDR3 sequences, around 30% of them singletons. Sequencing was carried out using axillary lymph node tissue. All receptors come from a female donor with breast cancer. Some clones in this sample may be carry-over from other donors' samples.

In its sample, this clonotype was seen many times. V is TRBV20-1 and J is TRBJ1-5; no clear D. The CDR3 is made up of 14 amino acids. Trimming removed 5 bases at V and 0 bases at J, with 11 bases between. The germline V gene encodes CDR1 DFQATT and CDR2 SNEGSKA (reference sequence). This chain's CDR3 is CSAADSYSNQPQHF. Written as DNA, the CDR3 is TGCAGTGCTGCAGATTCTTATAGCAATCAGCCCCAGCATTTT.

This clonotype was detected ten times or more. The chain joins TRBV19 to TRBJ2-7, with TRBD1 matching over 7 bases. The CDR3 has 17 residues. Looked up from germline, CDR1 is LNHDA and CDR2 is SQIVND (reference sequence). The V segment lost 1 base and the J segment 0 bases; nucleotides outside the gene matches: 9. CDR3: CASSIAPGTVSSYEQYF. CDR3 nucleotide sequence: TGTGCCAGTAGTATAGCCCCCGGGACAGTGAGCTCCTACGAGCAGTACTTC.

The J gene is TRBJ2-7, the V gene TRBV6-1; D is ambiguous. Looked up from germline, CDR1 is MNHNS and CDR2 is SASEGT. CDR3 length: 13 residues. V was trimmed by 2 bases and J by 2 bases, leaving 7 bases between them. This chain's CDR3 is CASSEQRTYEQYF. Here the CDR3 DNA reads TGTGCCAGCAGTGAACAGAGAACCTACGAGCAGTACTTC.

This chain links TRBV28 with TRBJ1-4; D unclear. The V gene lost 6 bases and the J gene lost 8 bases, with 19 bases spanning the gap. Germline loops: CDR1 MDHEN, CDR2 SYDVKM. The CDR3 consists of 15 residues. The CDR3 DNA follows: TGTGCCAGCAGCCCCCGCGGGCAAACGGCGGAAAAACTGTTTTTT. Translated: CASSPRGQTAEKLFF.

To note about this clonotype: A read error may be the cause here, since a much bigger clone is one base away. The chain links TRBV6-4 to TRBJ2-2, with D hard to call. The CDR3 has 13 residues. Looked up from germline, CDR1 is MRHNA and CDR2 is SNTAGT. The V end lost 8 bases, the J end lost 0 bases, and 7 bases lay between the germline ends. The CDR3 region is CASRLPNTGELFF. CDR3 DNA sequence: TGTGCCAGCCGGCTTCCGAACACCGGGGAGCTGTTTTTT.

This clonotype showed up many times. The V and J genes are TRBV15 and TRBJ2-5; TRBD2 matches at 14 bases. The CDR3 has 15 residues. Germline-derived CDR1 and CDR2 are LNHNV and YYDKDF (reference sequence). V shed 5 bases, J shed 5 bases, and the junction held 4 bases outside the gene matches. The DNA of the CDR3 is TGTGCCACCAGCGGGACTAGCGGGAGTACGGAGACCCAGTACTTC. It specifies CATSGTSGSTETQYF.

This clonotype was counted ten times or more. The rearrangement joins TRBV12-3 or TRBV12-4 to TRBJ2-2, with 8 bases aligning to TRBD2. Germline trimming cut 6 bases from V and 2 bases from J; bases unmatched to any gene: 2. The CDR3 spans 14 residues. CDR3 nucleotides: TGTGCCAGCAGAAGCGGGAGTAACACCGGGGAGCTGTTTTTT. Amino acid sequence: CASRSGSNTGELFF.

Many counts were recorded for this clonotype. The chain uses TRBV19 and TRBJ1-2; 8 bases align to TRBD1. Germline V gene lookup returns CDR1 LNHDA and CDR2 SQIVND (reference sequence). The CDR3 spans 17 residues. V shed 8 bases and J 0 bases; nucleotides not matched to a gene: 14. CDR3 region: CASGNWDRSNPNYGYTF. DNA for the CDR3: TGTGCCAGTGGAAATTGGGACAGGAGTAATCCTAACTATGGCTACACCTTC.

With regard to this clonotype: Given the absence of the conserved phenylalanine or tryptophan at the CDR3 end, a read error is likely. No DNA is shown, since the ends of the CDR3 on it are uncertain; the CDR3 is the one TCRdb lists. V is TRBV11-2 and J is TRBJ2-5; TRBD2 is the table's D call and was not checked against the DNA. From its first to its last residue, the CDR3 has 15 amino acids. The germline CDR1 and CDR2 sequences are SGHAT and FQNNGV. The CDR3 is CASSLDAGGGETQHS.